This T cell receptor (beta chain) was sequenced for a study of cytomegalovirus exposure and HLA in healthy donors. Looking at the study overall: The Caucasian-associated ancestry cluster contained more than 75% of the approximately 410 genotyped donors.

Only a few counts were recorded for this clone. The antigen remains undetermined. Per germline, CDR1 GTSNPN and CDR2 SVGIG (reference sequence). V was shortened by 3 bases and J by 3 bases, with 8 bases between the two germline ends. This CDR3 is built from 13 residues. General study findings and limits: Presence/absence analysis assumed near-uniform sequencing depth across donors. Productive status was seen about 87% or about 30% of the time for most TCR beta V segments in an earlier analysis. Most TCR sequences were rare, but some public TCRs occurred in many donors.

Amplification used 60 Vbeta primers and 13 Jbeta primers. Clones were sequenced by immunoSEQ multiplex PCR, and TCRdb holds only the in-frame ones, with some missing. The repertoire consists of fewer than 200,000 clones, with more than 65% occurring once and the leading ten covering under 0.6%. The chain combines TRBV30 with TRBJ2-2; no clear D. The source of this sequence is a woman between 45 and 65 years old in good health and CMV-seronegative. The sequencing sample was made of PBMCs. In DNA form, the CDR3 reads TGTGCCTGGAGCCAGTCTTACACCGGGGAGCTGTTTTTT. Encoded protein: CAWSQSYTGELFF.